The clone carrying this T cell receptor beta chain was recorded many times. V was pared by 1 base and J by 5 bases, with 11 bases between. This CDR3 is 14 amino acids long. Germline V gives CDR1 LNHDA, CDR2 SQIVND (reference sequence). TCRdb fed the 5' RACE reads into MiXCR, producing one record per CDR3 protein. Among 40,000 to 50,000 distinct CDR3 sequences listed, under 8% were seen once. This sample was taken from a study of T cells after yellow fever vaccination. General study points: Weaker overall, the secondary response nonetheless peaked faster (day 5 versus 15). Sorted repertoires could include abundant contaminating clonotypes from bulk cells. Among primary-vaccination clones, most reappeared after the booster, at approximately 97% for CD4 and approximately 90% for CD8. Clonotype sharing between CD4 and CD8 compartments was small.

This rearrangement joins TRBV19 to TRBJ1-1; D is uncertain. The source of this sequence is a young man who received the YFV17D yellow fever vaccine. The material was CD8+ T cells not binding an NS4B(214-222) dextramer, sorted from PBMCs, obtained 45 days after the yellow fever booster vaccination. The CDR3, as DNA: TGTGCCAGTAGTATAGGGCGGGCAGCAACTGAAGCTTTCTTT. Its translation is CASSIGRAATEAFF.